Listed below are T cell receptor beta chains from one sample, sequenced in a study of T cell repertoires in MIS-A myocarditis. Only in-frame clones appear in the TCRdb table, and some are missing; sequencing was by immunoSEQ multiplex PCR. This table has more than 9,000 clones, around 89% appearing once. Sequenced: thoracic lymph node tissue obtained at autopsy. The receptors were gathered from a man aged 18 to 29 with fulminant myocarditis from multisystem inflammatory syndrome in adults (MIS-A) after COVID-19. The CDR3 runs from the conserved cysteine through the conserved F or W. Each record gives: clone size, J gene, D gene, V gene, CDR3 protein, CDR3 DNA. A D gene is named only where the DNA matches it firmly. Clone size is not always given. Where it is, it says once, few, many or a class for expanded clones.

clone_size: NA
j_call: TRBJ1-2
d_call: NA
v_call: TRBV28
cdr3_aa: CASSLLPNYGYTF
cdr3_nt: TGTGCCAGCAGTTTATTGCCTAACTATGGCTACACCTTC

clone_size: NA
j_call: TRBJ1-1
d_call: TRBD1
v_call: TRBV27
cdr3_aa: CATQGANTEAFF
cdr3_nt: TGTGCCACACAGGGGGCGAACACTGAAGCTTTCTTT

clone_size: NA
j_call: TRBJ2-5
d_call: TRBD1
v_call: TRBV7-2
cdr3_aa: CASSPKGGGGATAQYF
cdr3_nt: TGTGCCAGCAGCCCAAAAGGGGGCGGTGGCGCAACGGCCCAGTACTTC

clone_size: NA
j_call: TRBJ2-7
d_call: TRBD2
v_call: TRBV6-1
cdr3_aa: CASSGGGSGLFWYEQYF
cdr3_nt: TGTGCCAGCAGTGGCGGAGGTAGCGGGCTCTTTTGGTACGAGCAGTACTTC

clone_size: NA
j_call: TRBJ2-7
d_call: NA
v_call: TRBV30
cdr3_aa: CAWSVTLYEQYF
cdr3_nt: TGTGCCTGGAGCGTGACACTCTACGAGCAGTACTTC

clone_size: NA
j_call: TRBJ2-7
d_call: NA
v_call: TRBV7-9
cdr3_aa: CASSSPASGGKYF
cdr3_nt: TGTGCCAGCAGCTCACCCGCCTCAGGAGGGAAGTACTTC

clone_size: NA
j_call: TRBJ2-1
d_call: NA
v_call: TRBV24-1
cdr3_aa: CATSDILARSYNEQFF
cdr3_nt: TGTGCCACCAGTGATATTCTAGCTCGATCCTACAATGAGCAGTTCTTC

clone_size: NA
j_call: TRBJ1-3
d_call: NA
v_call: TRBV29-1
cdr3_aa: CSALPGASGNTIYF
cdr3_nt: TGCAGCGCCCTCCCTGGAGCCTCTGGAAACACCATATATTTT

clone_size: NA
j_call: TRBJ2-2
d_call: NA
v_call: TRBV6-5
cdr3_aa: CASSYSKGIWGELFF
cdr3_nt: TGTGCCAGCAGTTACTCGAAAGGCATCTGGGGGGAGCTGTTTTTT

clone_size: NA
j_call: TRBJ2-1
d_call: TRBD1
v_call: TRBV4-1
cdr3_aa: CASSQNLYPGQGRDEQFF
cdr3_nt: TGCGCCAGCAGCCAAAATTTATACCCGGGACAGGGTAGGGATGAGCAGTTCTTC

clone_size: NA
j_call: TRBJ2-7
d_call: TRBD2
v_call: TRBV28
cdr3_aa: CASSSLRSGGAKPYEQYF
cdr3_nt: TGTGCCAGCAGTTCCTTGCGAAGCGGGGGGGCCAAACCCTACGAGCAGTACTTC

clone_size: once
j_call: TRBJ1-1
d_call: NA
v_call: TRBV19
cdr3_aa: CASSITGNTEAFF
cdr3_nt: TGTGCCAGTAGTATTACAGGGAACACTGAAGCTTTCTTT

clone_size: NA
j_call: TRBJ1-1
d_call: NA
v_call: TRBV10-1
cdr3_aa: CASSESNTEAFF
cdr3_nt: TGCGCCAGCAGTGAGTCGAACACTGAAGCTTTCTTT

clone_size: NA
j_call: TRBJ2-3
d_call: NA
v_call: TRBV5-4
cdr3_aa: CASSHPGYTDTQYF
cdr3_nt: TGTGCCAGCAGCCATCCGGGCTACACAGATACGCAGTATTTT

clone_size: NA
j_call: TRBJ2-7
d_call: NA
v_call: TRBV7-6
cdr3_aa: CASSILRDGLFIEQYF
cdr3_nt: TGTGCCAGCAGCATCCTCCGGGACGGGCTCTTTATCGAGCAGTACTTC

clone_size: few
j_call: TRBJ2-5
d_call: NA
v_call: TRBV5-4
cdr3_aa: CASSLEQGETQYF
cdr3_nt: TGTGCCAGCAGCTTGGAACAGGGAGAGACCCAGTACTTC

clone_size: NA
j_call: TRBJ2-7
d_call: NA
v_call: TRBV27
cdr3_aa: CASSLSGLSSYEQYF
cdr3_nt: TGTGCCAGCAGTTTATCAGGCCTGTCATCCTACGAGCAGTACTTC

clone_size: NA
j_call: TRBJ1-2
d_call: NA
v_call: TRBV6-1
cdr3_aa: CASSENIASIKGYTF
cdr3_nt: TGTGCCAGCAGTGAAAACATCGCCTCGATAAAAGGCTACACCTTC

clone_size: NA
j_call: TRBJ1-5
d_call: NA
v_call: TRBV9
cdr3_aa: CASSVAPPDRNQPQHF
cdr3_nt: TGTGCCAGCAGCGTAGCTCCCCCCGACAGAAATCAGCCCCAGCATTTT

clone_size: NA
j_call: TRBJ1-4
d_call: TRBD1
v_call: TRBV6-5
cdr3_aa: CASLRDRNEKLFF
cdr3_nt: TGTGCCAGCCTCCGGGACAGGAATGAAAAACTGTTTTTT

clone_size: NA
j_call: TRBJ1-4
d_call: NA
v_call: TRBV15
cdr3_aa: CATSRRTSEKLFF
cdr3_nt: TGTGCCACCAGCAGACGGACAAGTGAAAAACTGTTTTTT

clone_size: NA
j_call: TRBJ2-3
d_call: NA
v_call: TRBV6-6
cdr3_aa: CASSYSRGSTDTQYF
cdr3_nt: TGTGCCAGCAGTTACTCGAGAGGGAGCACAGATACGCAGTATTTT

clone_size: NA
j_call: TRBJ2-1
d_call: NA
v_call: TRBV21-1
cdr3_aa: CASSATVSSYNEQFF
cdr3_nt: TGTGCCAGCAGCGCCACGGTTAGCTCCTACAATGAGCAGTTCTTC

clone_size: NA
j_call: TRBJ2-1
d_call: TRBD2
v_call: TRBV2
cdr3_aa: CASSKTASGSSYNEQFF
cdr3_nt: TGTGCCAGCAGTAAAACGGCTAGCGGGAGCTCCTACAATGAGCAGTTCTTC

clone_size: NA
j_call: TRBJ1-2
d_call: NA
v_call: TRBV11-2
cdr3_aa: CASSTLTFLNYGYTF
cdr3_nt: TGTGCCAGCAGCACCCTGACATTTCTCAACTATGGCTACACCTTC

clone_size: NA
j_call: TRBJ1-1
d_call: NA
v_call: TRBV2
cdr3_aa: CASSEWGQNTEAFF
cdr3_nt: TGTGCCAGCAGTGAATGGGGACAGAACACTGAAGCTTTCTTT

clone_size: NA
j_call: TRBJ2-7
d_call: TRBD2
v_call: TRBV20-1
cdr3_aa: CSASSGGLPGEQYF
cdr3_nt: TGCAGTGCTAGTAGCGGGGGCTTGCCGGGGGAGCAGTACTTC

clone_size: NA
j_call: TRBJ2-3
d_call: NA
v_call: TRBV28
cdr3_aa: CASATAADTQYF
cdr3_nt: TGTGCCAGCGCCACAGCGGCAGATACGCAGTATTTT

clone_size: NA
j_call: TRBJ1-2
d_call: NA
v_call: TRBV2
cdr3_aa: CASTHDFNYGYTF
cdr3_nt: TGTGCCAGCACCCACGACTTCAACTATGGCTACACCTTC

clone_size: NA
j_call: TRBJ1-2
d_call: NA
v_call: TRBV7-9
cdr3_aa: CASSLGSGAWGYTF
cdr3_nt: TGTGCCAGCAGCTTAGGTTCGGGGGCCTGGGGCTACACCTTC

clone_size: NA
j_call: TRBJ1-1
d_call: NA
v_call: TRBV5-5
cdr3_aa: CASSLAGLKDTEAFF
cdr3_nt: TGTGCCAGCAGCTTGGCCGGACTGAAAGACACTGAAGCTTTCTTT

clone_size: NA
j_call: TRBJ1-2
d_call: TRBD1
v_call: TRBV19
cdr3_aa: CASIPRTGSFSSGYTF
cdr3_nt: TGTGCCAGTATCCCTCGGACAGGGTCTTTCTCGAGTGGCTACACCTTC

clone_size: NA
j_call: TRBJ2-3
d_call: TRBD2
v_call: TRBV7-9
cdr3_aa: CASSSLAGAQYF
cdr3_nt: TGTGCCAGCAGCTCCTTAGCGGGGGCGCAGTATTTT

clone_size: NA
j_call: TRBJ2-5
d_call: TRBD1
v_call: TRBV4-3
cdr3_aa: CASSQSWRTGEETQYF
cdr3_nt: TGCGCCAGCAGCCAGTCCTGGAGGACAGGGGAGGAGACCCAGTACTTC

clone_size: NA
j_call: TRBJ2-1
d_call: NA
v_call: TRBV7-8
cdr3_aa: CASSLGGVSSYNEQFF
cdr3_nt: TGTGCCAGCAGTCTTGGCGGCGTGAGCTCCTACAATGAGCAGTTCTTC

clone_size: NA
j_call: TRBJ1-4
d_call: TRBD1
v_call: TRBV4-1
cdr3_aa: CATGQGANEKLFF
cdr3_nt: TGCGCCACCGGACAGGGGGCGAATGAAAAACTGTTTTTT

clone_size: few
j_call: TRBJ2-7
d_call: NA
v_call: TRBV7-8
cdr3_aa: CASSLARDEQYF
cdr3_nt: TGTGCCAGCAGCTTAGCTCGGGACGAGCAGTACTTC

clone_size: NA
j_call: TRBJ2-7
d_call: NA
v_call: TRBV18
cdr3_aa: CASSPSPTRFTYEQYF
cdr3_nt: TGTGCCAGCTCACCGTCCCCAACTAGATTCACCTACGAGCAGTACTTC

clone_size: NA
j_call: TRBJ1-1
d_call: NA
v_call: TRBV6-5
cdr3_aa: CASSSRHLNTEAFF
cdr3_nt: TGTGCCAGCAGCTCTCGACACTTAAACACTGAAGCTTTCTTT